The rows below give T cell receptor beta chains drawn from one sample of a study of shared clonotypes between healthy human individuals. TCRdb's table, derived via immunoSEQ multiplex PCR, lists solely in-frame clones and lacks some. The data hold over 850,000 clones, with around 82% observed a single time. Input material: memory CD4+ T cells from PBMCs. The receptors derive from a man younger than 30 in good health. Some clones in this sample may be carry-over from other donors' samples. Both conserved end residues are part of each CDR3. The D gene is left open where the match is weak. Clone size, where shown, is once, few, many, or a class for clones that have expanded.

abundance	v_gene	d_gene	j_gene	CDR3aa	CDR3nt
-	TRBV7-8	-	TRBJ1-2	CASSPERFGVFQRGYTF	TGTGCCAGCAGCCCAGAGAGGTTTGGGGTTTTCCAGAGAGGCTACACCTTC
-	TRBV6-1	-	TRBJ2-5	CASSDTGLKGETQYF	TGTGCCAGCAGTGATACAGGGTTAAAGGGAGAGACCCAGTACTTC
-	TRBV11-3	-	TRBJ2-1	CASSLGGLPAIGGQFF	TGTGCCAGCAGCTTAGGCGGACTGCCGGCGATCGGTGGACAGTTCTTC
few	TRBV28	TRBD2	TRBJ2-7	CASSVPGLASYEQYF	TGTGCCAGCAGTGTTCCGGGACTAGCGTCATACGAGCAGTACTTC
-	TRBV6-1	TRBD2	TRBJ2-7	CASIPTSEAYEQYF	TGTGCCAGCATACCGACTAGCGAGGCCTACGAGCAGTACTTC
-	TRBV11-2	-	TRBJ2-1	CASSLDGGTTNEQFF	TGTGCCAGCAGCTTAGATGGCGGGACCACCAATGAGCAGTTCTTC
-	TRBV29-1	-	TRBJ1-2	CSVENRVYGYTF	TGCAGCGTTGAGAACAGGGTCTATGGCTACACCTTC
-	TRBV19	-	TRBJ1-2	CASSIAREVNYGYTF	TGTGCCAGTAGTATAGCCCGGGAAGTAAACTATGGCTACACCTTC
-	TRBV5-1	-	TRBJ2-7	CASSEFGGPYEQYF	TGCGCCAGCAGCGAATTCGGGGGTCCCTACGAGCAGTACTTC
-	TRBV6-1	TRBD2	TRBJ2-3	CASSGATSGRVADTQYF	TGTGCCAGCAGTGGGGCGACTAGCGGGAGAGTGGCAGATACGCAGTATTTT
-	TRBV28	TRBD2	TRBJ2-1	CASSLLLGASGRAHRNEQFF	TGTGCCAGCAGTTTACTATTGGGGGCTAGCGGGAGGGCCCATAGGAATGAGCAGTTCTTC
-	TRBV2	TRBD2	TRBJ2-5	CASSVLWTSGQETQYF	TGTGCCAGCAGTGTTCTTTGGACTAGCGGGCAAGAGACCCAGTACTTC
-	TRBV7-8	-	TRBJ1-5	CASSFPLWEWDGNQPQHF	TGTGCCAGCAGCTTCCCCTTATGGGAATGGGATGGCAATCAGCCCCAGCATTTT
few	TRBV28	-	TRBJ2-2	CASSLSGRPTGELFF	TGTGCCAGCAGTTTGTCCGGCAGGCCTACCGGGGAGCTGTTTTTT
-	TRBV5-1	TRBD1	TRBJ2-7	CASSLEGQVMARQYF	TGCGCCAGCAGCTTGGAAGGACAGGTCATGGCGCGGCAGTACTTC
-	TRBV9	-	TRBJ2-7	CASSATVTRPVEQYF	TGTGCCAGCAGCGCTACAGTGACTAGACCTGTCGAGCAGTACTTC
many	TRBV29-1	-	TRBJ1-3	CSVKLPGNPIYF	TGCAGCGTGAAGCTACCGGGCAATCCCATATATTTT
once	TRBV2	TRBD2	TRBJ2-3	CASRVSGRDTDTQYF	TGTGCCAGCAGAGTGAGCGGGAGGGACACAGATACGCAGTATTTT
-	TRBV5-1	-	TRBJ2-6	CASSFEGGNVLTF	TGCGCCAGCAGCTTTGAGGGAGGCAACGTCCTGACTTTC
-	TRBV5-1	-	TRBJ2-5	CASRLQETQYF	TGCGCCAGCAGACTTCAAGAGACCCAGTACTTC
-	TRBV11-2	TRBD1	TRBJ1-1	CASSAGGVAFF	TGTGCCAGCAGCGCAGGGGGGGTAGCTTTCTTT
-	TRBV11-2	TRBD1	TRBJ1-6	CASSSRGTGGSSPLHF	TGTGCCAGCAGCTCTAGAGGAACAGGGGGCTCTTCACCCCTCCACTTT
-	TRBV19	TRBD1	TRBJ2-7	CASSGYGDRLSSKSYEQYF	TGTGCCAGTAGTGGGTATGGGGACAGGCTCTCCAGTAAATCCTACGAGCAGTACTTC
-	TRBV5-1	TRBD1	TRBJ2-3	CASSRDRGTDTQYF	TGCGCCAGCAGCCGGGACAGAGGCACAGATACGCAGTATTTT
-	TRBV4-3	-	TRBJ2-5	CASSQDLRGIETQYF	TGCGCCAGCAGCCAAGATCTGAGGGGGATCGAGACCCAGTACTTC
-	TRBV6-5	-	TRBJ2-2	CASSYSFSNTGELFF	TGTGCCAGCAGTTACTCGTTCAGTAACACCGGGGAGCTGTTTTTT
-	TRBV11-2	TRBD1	TRBJ2-2	CATGTGAASVTGELFF	TGTGCCACCGGGACAGGGGCCGCCAGTGTCACCGGGGAGCTGTTTTTT
-	TRBV12-5	TRBD1	TRBJ1-1	CASGSYRDRGTEAFF	TGTGCTAGTGGTTCCTACCGGGACAGGGGGACTGAAGCTTTCTTT
-	TRBV7-2	-	TRBJ2-1	CASSLARETFF	TGTGCCAGCAGCTTAGCCCGGGAGACGTTCTTC
once	TRBV11-3	TRBD2	TRBJ2-7	CASSLAGLAGEEQYF	TGTGCCAGCAGCTTAGCTGGACTAGCGGGAGAGGAGCAGTACTTC
-	TRBV30	TRBD1	TRBJ1-2	CAWNSGTGTTYGYTF	TGTGCCTGGAACTCCGGGACAGGAACAACCTATGGCTACACCTTC
few	TRBV5-1	TRBD2	TRBJ2-3	CASSLGLAGSDTQYF	TGCGCCAGCAGCTTAGGACTAGCGGGTTCAGATACGCAGTATTTT
-	TRBV6-6	TRBD1	TRBJ1-4	CASREQGEEKLFF	TGTGCCAGCAGGGAACAGGGGGAGGAAAAACTGTTTTTT
-	TRBV30	-	TRBJ1-1	CAWDRLNTEAFF	TGTGCCTGGGACAGATTGAACACTGAAGCTTTCTTT
-	TRBV30	TRBD2	TRBJ2-3	CAWSVGASGGTDTQYF	TGTGCCTGGAGTGTCGGGGCTAGCGGGGGCACAGATACGCAGTATTTT
-	TRBV5-1	-	TRBJ1-2	CASSVVRGYGYTF	TGCGCCAGCAGCGTCGTCAGGGGCTATGGCTACACCTTC
-	TRBV6-1	TRBD1	TRBJ1-5	CASSEVRTGRQPQHF	TGTGCCAGCAGTGAAGTTAGGACAGGGAGGCAGCCCCAGCATTTT
-	TRBV2	-	TRBJ2-3	CASSEALTTLTDTQYF	TGTGCCAGCAGTGAAGCGCTTACTACACTGACAGATACGCAGTATTTT
many	TRBV15	TRBD2	TRBJ2-5	CATSRDVGRATETQYF	TGTGCCACCAGCAGAGATGTCGGGAGGGCCACGGAGACCCAGTACTTC
-	TRBV30	-	TRBJ1-5	CAWRGRGRNQPQHF	TGTGCCTGGAGAGGCAGGGGCCGCAATCAGCCCCAGCATTTT
few	TRBV28	-	TRBJ1-3	CASIRSSSGNTIYF	TGTGCCAGCATCAGGAGCAGCTCTGGAAACACCATATATTTT
-	TRBV7-9	-	TRBJ2-3	CASSLGLIGDTQYF	TGTGCCAGCAGCCTCGGGCTAATCGGAGATACGCAGTATTTT
-	TRBV25-1	TRBD2	TRBJ2-7	CASSEPGLLSYEQYF	TGTGCCAGCAGTGAACCGGGACTACTATCCTACGAGCAGTACTTC
-	TRBV4-1	-	TRBJ1-4	CASSQGRINEKLFF	TGCGCCAGCAGCCAAGGCAGGATTAATGAAAAACTGTTTTTT
-	TRBV28	TRBD2	TRBJ2-7	CASRSLAGLVYEQYF	TGTGCCAGCAGATCTCTAGCGGGACTTGTATACGAGCAGTACTTC
once	TRBV10-3	-	TRBJ2-3	CAISRGVLASHTDTQYF	TGTGCCATCAGCAGGGGGGTTCTAGCGAGCCACACAGATACGCAGTATTTT